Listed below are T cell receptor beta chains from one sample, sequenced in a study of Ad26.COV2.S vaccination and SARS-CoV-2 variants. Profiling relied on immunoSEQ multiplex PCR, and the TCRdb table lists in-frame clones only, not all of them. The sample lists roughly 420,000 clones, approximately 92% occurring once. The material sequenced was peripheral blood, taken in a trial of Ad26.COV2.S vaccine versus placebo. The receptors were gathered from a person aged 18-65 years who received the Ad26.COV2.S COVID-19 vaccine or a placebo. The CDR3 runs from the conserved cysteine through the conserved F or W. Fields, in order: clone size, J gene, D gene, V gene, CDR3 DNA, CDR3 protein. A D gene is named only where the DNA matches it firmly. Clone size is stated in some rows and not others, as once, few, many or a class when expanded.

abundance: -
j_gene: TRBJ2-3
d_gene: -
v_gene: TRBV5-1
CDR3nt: TGCGCCAGCAGCTTGCTTGCGAAAGATACGCAGTATTTT
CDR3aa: CASSLLAKDTQYF

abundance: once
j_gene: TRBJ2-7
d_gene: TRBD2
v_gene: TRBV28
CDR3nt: TGTGCCAGCATCCTAAAGCGGGGGGGCCGGTACGAGCAGTACTTC
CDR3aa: CASILKRGGRYEQYF

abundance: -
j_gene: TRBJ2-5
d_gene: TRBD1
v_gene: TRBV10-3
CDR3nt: TGTGCCATCAGTGAGGGACAGGGCGGGGAGACCCAGTACTTC
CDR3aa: CAISEGQGGETQYF

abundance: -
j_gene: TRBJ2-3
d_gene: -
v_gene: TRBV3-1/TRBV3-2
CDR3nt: TGTGCCAGCACTTCTCTGGGGGATACGCAGTATTTT
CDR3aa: CASTSLGDTQYF

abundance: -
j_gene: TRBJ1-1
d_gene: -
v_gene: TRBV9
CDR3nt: TGTGCCAGCAGCCCATGGGGCAGGATGAACACTGAAGCTTTCTTT
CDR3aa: CASSPWGRMNTEAFF

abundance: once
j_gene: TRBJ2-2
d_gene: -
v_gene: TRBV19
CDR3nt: TGTGCCAGTAGTATCGCGGGCACCCGCACGTTAACCGGGGAGCTGTTTTTT
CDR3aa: CASSIAGTRTLTGELFF

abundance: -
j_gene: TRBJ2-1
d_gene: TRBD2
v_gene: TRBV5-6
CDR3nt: TGTGCCAGCAGCTTGGGGGCCATAGCGGGAGCGTTGGATAATGAGCAGTTCTTC
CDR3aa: CASSLGAIAGALDNEQFF

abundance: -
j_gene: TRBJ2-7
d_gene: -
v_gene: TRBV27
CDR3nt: TGTGCCAGCAGACGAAGGCCCTTGAGCTCCTACGAGCAGTACTTC
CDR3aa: CASRRRPLSSYEQYF

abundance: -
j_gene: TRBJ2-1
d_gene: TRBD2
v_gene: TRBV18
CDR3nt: TGTGCCAGCTCCCCCCCGGGTAGGCGGGAGAGGGATGAGCAGTTCTTC
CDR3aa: CASSPPGRRERDEQFF

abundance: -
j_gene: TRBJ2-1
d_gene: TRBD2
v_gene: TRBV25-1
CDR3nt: TGTGCCAGCAGGGGGGACTACTACAATGAGCAGTTCTTC
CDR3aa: CASRGDYYNEQFF

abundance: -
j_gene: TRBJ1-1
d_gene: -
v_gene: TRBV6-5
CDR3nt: TGTGCCAGCAGCCCCCAACGGGCTGGACACACTGAAGCTTTCTTT
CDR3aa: CASSPQRAGHTEAFF

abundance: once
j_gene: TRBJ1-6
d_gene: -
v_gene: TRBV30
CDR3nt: TGTGCCTGGAGTGCTCTGGGGAGCTCCTATAATTCACCCCTCCACTTT
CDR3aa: CAWSALGSSYNSPLHF

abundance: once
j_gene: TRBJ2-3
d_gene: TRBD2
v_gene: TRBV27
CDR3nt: TGTGCCAGCAGTTCAATCCGGGGGGGCCTAGATACGCAGTATTTT
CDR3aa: CASSSIRGGLDTQYF

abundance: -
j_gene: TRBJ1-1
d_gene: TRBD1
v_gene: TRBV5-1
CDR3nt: TGCGCCAGCAGCATAGGGACAGGGTATACTGAAGCTTTCTTT
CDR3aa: CASSIGTGYTEAFF

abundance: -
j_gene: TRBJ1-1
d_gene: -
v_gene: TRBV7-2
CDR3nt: TGTGCCAGCAGCTTAGCGCTAGGGGCCTCAAGAATGAACACTGAAGCTTTCTTT
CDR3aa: CASSLALGASRMNTEAFF

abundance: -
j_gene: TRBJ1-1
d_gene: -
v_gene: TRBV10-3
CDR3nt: TGTGCCATCATGAACAGGCTGAACACTGAAGCTTTCTTT
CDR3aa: CAIMNRLNTEAFF

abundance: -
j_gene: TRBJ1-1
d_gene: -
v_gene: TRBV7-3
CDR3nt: TGTGCCAGCAGCGTGCGGCCGAACACTGAAGCTTTCTTT
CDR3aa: CASSVRPNTEAFF

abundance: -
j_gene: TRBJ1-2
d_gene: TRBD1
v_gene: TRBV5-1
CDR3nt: TGCGCCAGCAGCTTCGAGACAGGGCACGGCTACACCTTC
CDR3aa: CASSFETGHGYTF

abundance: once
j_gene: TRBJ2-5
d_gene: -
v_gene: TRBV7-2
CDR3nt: TGTGCCAGCAGCCAGTGGGGGTCGGCAGAGACCCAGTACTTC
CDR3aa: CASSQWGSAETQYF

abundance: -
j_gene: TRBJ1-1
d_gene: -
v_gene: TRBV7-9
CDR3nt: TGTGCCAGCAGCTTAGAGGAGCAATTTCAAGCTTTCTTT
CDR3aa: CASSLEEQFQAFF

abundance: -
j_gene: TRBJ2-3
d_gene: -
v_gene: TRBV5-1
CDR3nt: TGCGCCAGCAGCTTGGCCTTGAGTGTGGTAGATACGCAGTATTTT
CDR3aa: CASSLALSVVDTQYF

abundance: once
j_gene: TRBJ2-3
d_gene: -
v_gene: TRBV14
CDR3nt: TGTGCCAGCAGCCAAGTAGGGGCCTGGGGATACACAGATACGCAGTATTTT
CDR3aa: CASSQVGAWGYTDTQYF

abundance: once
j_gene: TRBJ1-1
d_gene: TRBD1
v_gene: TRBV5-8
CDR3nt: TGTGCCAGCCCGGGACAGGACGACACTGAAGCTTTCTTT
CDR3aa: CASPGQDDTEAFF